This T cell receptor beta chain was captured in a study of neurological immune-mediated disorders. With 10-nucleotide random UMIs, 5'RACE was used to make the cDNA. TCRdb passed the 5' RACE reads through MiXCR, listing each CDR3 protein once. Of approximately 37,000 distinct CDR3 sequences listed, around 4% are singletons. A total of 2 million PBMCs stored at -80 degrees C provided the unsorted libraries. This clonotype was recorded at least ten times. The V gene's germline CDR1 is LNHNV and CDR2 YYDKDF (reference sequence). The CDR3 length is 16 residues. V was clipped by 0 bases and J by 4 bases, with 12 bases between them.

Sequencing was done on a sample of PBMCs. The receptor was isolated from a man in his thirties or forties with multiple sclerosis. The rearrangement joins TRBV15 to TRBJ2-2; TRBD2 is a possible D gene (5 bases). The CDR3 region has the DNA TGTGCCACCAGCAGAGATCGGGGAGTCGGCACCGGGGAGCTGTTTTTT. It codes for CATSRDRGVGTGELFF.